These 29 T cell receptor beta chains were sequenced from one sample in a study of T cells after yellow fever vaccination. TCRdb ran MiXCR on the 5' RACE reads and lists one entry per CDR3 protein. The table includes 250,000 to 400,000 distinct CDR3 sequences, approximately 4% detected once. This sample comprised PBMCs, obtained 5 days after the yellow fever booster vaccination. The receptors stem from a man aged 18 to 35 who received the YFV17D yellow fever vaccine.

There are many counts of this clonotype. At one of its ends the junction is not consistent with the germline gene, which may arise from a read error. This chain joins TRBV18 and TRBJ2-7, with D uncertain. Germline lookup yields CDR1 KGHSH and CDR2 LQKENI. The CDR3 is 12 residues long. CDR3 nucleotide sequence: TGTGCCAGCTCATCACCGGAAAACGAGCAGTACTTC. The encoded protein is CASSSPENEQYF.

The genes are TRBV2 and TRBJ2-2; D not resolved. The germline gives CDR1 SNHLY, CDR2 FYNNEI. CDR3 length equals 14 residues. Trimming pared 6 bases from V and 6 bases from J, leaving 14 bases between. The CDR3 coding sequence is TGTGCCAGCAGAGAAAAACCAGGCTCCGGGGAGCTGTTTTTT. This gives the protein CASREKPGSGELFF.

This clonotype was seen only a few times. The V and J genes are TRBV7-2 and TRBJ2-3; tentative D call: TRBD1 (6 bases). Trimming removed 5 bases from V and 0 bases from J, with 9 bases in between. CDR1 and CDR2 from the germline V gene are SGHTA and FQGNSA. The CDR3 has 14 residues. DNA for the CDR3: TGTGCCAGCAGCCAGGGGTATAGCACAGATACGCAGTATTTT. This gives the protein CASSQGYSTDTQYF.

The chain carries TRBV5-1 and TRBJ2-2; D is uncertain. The V gene's germline CDR1 is SGHRS and CDR2 YFSETQ. There are 15 residues in the CDR3. Deletions cut 0 bases from V and 3 bases from J, with 9 bases between. CDR3 protein: CASSLAGADTGELFF. The CDR3 DNA follows: TGCGCCAGCAGCTTGGCGGGCGCCGACACCGGGGAGCTGTTTTTT.

At least ten counts were recorded for this clonotype. This chain connects TRBV7-9 to TRBJ1-5; D might be TRBD1 (5 bases). Germline CDR1 is SEHNR and CDR2 is FQNEAQ (reference sequence). Trimming took 5 bases from V and 6 from J, leaving 14 bases between them. The CDR3 length is 14 residues. The CDR3 region is CASSRGGAGQPQHF. The CDR3 DNA follows: TGTGCCAGCAGCCGGGGCGGGGCAGGTCAGCCCCAGCATTTT.

In this sample, this clonotype turned up a few times. The rearrangement links TRBV7-9 to TRBJ1-2, with TRBD1 as a possible D gene (6 bases). The CDR3 loop spans 13 amino acids. The V end was cut by 6 bases, the J end by 5 bases, with 13 bases between. Per germline, CDR1 SEHNR and CDR2 FQNEAQ (reference sequence). As DNA, the CDR3 is TGTGCCAGCAGTCCAGGGGAATCGTATGGCTACACCTTC. This codes for CASSPGESYGYTF. The full variable domain, completed using reference TRBV7-9 and TRBJ1-2, is DTGVSQNPRHKITKRGQNVTFRCDPISEHNRLYWYRQTLGQGPEFLTYFQNEAQLEKSRLLSDRFSAERPKGSFSTLEIQRTEQGDSAMYLCASSPGESYGYTFGSGTRLTVV.

This clonotype has a handful of counts. The chain couples TRBV27 to TRBJ1-5; 7 bases are a match to TRBD1. Germline V CDR1 and CDR2: MNHEY, SMNVEV (reference sequence). Trimming cost V 5 bases and J 4 bases; bases outside gene matches: 11. The CDR3 runs to 16 residues. The CDR3 here is CASSPTDREVNQPQHF. CDR3 bases: TGTGCCAGCAGTCCCACCGACAGGGAAGTTAATCAGCCCCAGCATTTT.

This clonotype was counted between two and nine times. The chain uses TRBV10-3 and TRBJ1-5; D gene ambiguous. The CDR3 is 10 residues long. The germline CDR1 and CDR2 sequences are ENHRY and SYGVKD. Trimming left V 11 bases short and J 6 bases short, with 8 bases between. The CDR3 nucleotides read TGTGCCCTCGAGGGTCAGCCCCAGCATTTT. It translates to CALEGQPQHF.

There are a few counts of this clonotype. This rearrangement joins TRBV5-4 to TRBJ1-3; no clear D gene. CDR1 is SGHNT and CDR2 is YYREEE in the germline V gene (reference sequence). The germline V and J ends were trimmed by 4 bases and 4 bases, with 12 bases remaining between them. CDR3 length equals 14 residues. The CDR3 DNA reads as TGTGCCAGCAGCCCAGGCGGAGCCGGAAACACCATATATTTT. Encoded protein: CASSPGGAGNTIYF.

This clonotype was seen ten or more times. The rearrangement joins TRBV29-1 to TRBJ2-3; D call uncertain. CDR1 is SQVTM and CDR2 is ANQGSEA in the germline V gene. The CDR3 length is 13 residues. The V gene lost 4 bases and the J gene lost 3 bases, with 11 bases spanning the gap. CDR3 loop: CSVGSYQTDTQYF. The CDR3 DNA reads TGCAGCGTTGGTTCGTATCAGACAGATACGCAGTATTTT.

The V gene is TRBV6-6, the J gene TRBJ1-2; 8 bases are a match to TRBD1. Germline V gene sequence: CDR1 MNHNY, CDR2 SVGAGI (reference sequence). V was clipped by 2 bases and J by 0 bases; unmatched bases: 5. The CDR3 loop spans 16 amino acids. In DNA, the CDR3 is TGTGCCAGCAGTTACCCAGAGGACAGGGCTAACTATGGCTACACCTTC. It is translated as CASSYPEDRANYGYTF.

At least ten counts were recorded for this clonotype. The chain employs TRBV20-1 and TRBJ2-2, with D possibly called TRBD1 or TRBD2 (5 bases each). Germline values: CDR1 DFQATT, CDR2 SNEGSKA (reference sequence). This CDR3 is 16 amino acids long. Trimming cost V 2 bases and J 3 bases, with 16 bases left between them. Written as DNA, the CDR3 is TGCAGTGCTAGATTAAGGGGAGAAAGGGACACCGGGGAGCTGTTTTTT. It codes for CSARLRGERDTGELFF.

This clonotype was seen more than once but under ten times. The chain couples TRBV3-1 to TRBJ1-1; D remains ambiguous. This CDR3 is 14 amino acids long. Per the germline V gene, CDR1 is LGHDT and CDR2 is YNNKEL (reference sequence). V was trimmed by 1 base and J by 3 bases, leaving 9 bases between them. The CDR3 spells CASSQVLSYTEAFF. Here the CDR3 DNA reads TGTGCCAGCAGCCAAGTCTTAAGCTACACTGAAGCTTTCTTT.

This clonotype has at least ten counts. The CDR3: CASSQVVTGGNEQFF. The CDR3 DNA sequence: TGCGCCAGCAGCCAAGTCGTGACAGGGGGCAATGAGCAGTTCTTC. The chain has TRBV4-3 and TRBJ2-1, with 9 bases fitting TRBD1. Unmatched junction bases numbered 4, after V lost 1 base and J lost 6 bases. Germline loops: CDR1 LGHNA, CDR2 YSLEER. This CDR3 has 15 amino acids.

The chain is built from TRBV12-3 or TRBV12-4 and TRBJ2-6; D is unclear. The V end was cut by 11 bases, the J end by 0 bases, with 8 bases between. This CDR3 has 13 residues. CDR3 nucleotide sequence: TGTGCCGGCTCAAACTCTGGGGCCAACGTCCTGACTTTC. This codes for CAGSNSGANVLTF.

This clonotype has just a few counts. This chain joins TRBV6-4 and TRBJ2-1; 10 bases match TRBD2. This CDR3 region has 15 residues. Germline loops: CDR1 MRHNA, CDR2 SNTAGT. The V gene end was trimmed by 3 bases and the J gene end by 8 bases; junction bases not matched to a gene: 7. The CDR3 bases are TGTGCCAGCAGTGATCGACTAGCGGGTCTGGATGAGCAGTTCTTC. As protein: CASSDRLAGLDEQFF.

This clonotype was counted at least ten times. Sequence at one end of the junction differs from germline and may be a read error. The J gene is TRBJ1-1, the V gene TRBV6-5; 9 bases map to TRBD1. Germline CDR1 is MNHEY and CDR2 is SVGAGI. CDR3 length: 15 residues. This CDR3 is CASSRDRGVKTEAFF. As DNA, the CDR3 is TGTGCCAGCAGTCGCGACAGGGGGGTGAAGACTGAAGCTTTCTTT.

This chain uses TRBV27 with TRBJ2-1; 8 bases are shared with TRBD2. Germline V gives CDR1 MNHEY, CDR2 SMNVEV (reference sequence). V was pared by 4 bases and J by 5 bases, with 13 bases of the junction left unmatched. CDR3 length: 17 amino acids. As DNA, the CDR3 is TGTGCCAGCAGTTACCGACTAGCGTCGGTCTCTCACAATGAGCAGTTCTTC. Translated: CASSYRLASVSHNEQFF.

The sample holds a few counts of this clonotype. This sequence joins TRBV19 and TRBJ2-3, with D tentatively TRBD1 (5 bases). In germline, CDR1 is LNHDA, CDR2 SQIVND (reference sequence). V lost 7 bases and J 4 bases, leaving 18 bases between the germline ends. The CDR3 consists of 15 residues. The CDR3 region is CASTKRQGGADTQYF. Here the CDR3 DNA reads TGTGCCAGTACCAAACGGCAGGGTGGGGCAGATACGCAGTATTTT.

This clonotype showed up just a few times. The chain recombines TRBV6-5 with TRBJ1-6; 9 bases agree with TRBD1. In germline, CDR1 is MNHEY, CDR2 SVGAGI. After removal of 6 bases from V and 6 bases from J, the junction contained 3 bases not matched to a gene. This CDR3 region has 14 residues. Here the CDR3 DNA reads TGTGCCAGCAGAGAGGACAGGGGTAATTCACCCCTCCACTTT. Its translation is CASREDRGNSPLHF.

This clonotype has just a few counts. The chain uses TRBV12-3 or TRBV12-4 and TRBJ1-3; D gene ambiguous. V was trimmed by 8 bases and J by 0 bases, leaving 14 bases between them. There are 15 residues in the CDR3. CDR3 nucleotide sequence: TGTGCCAGCGAACAGACCGGTGCCTCTGGAAACACCATATATTTT. Amino acids: CASEQTGASGNTIYF.

This clonotype showed up just a few times. This chain joins TRBV7-9 and TRBJ2-3; 14 bases match TRBD2. The junction had 5 bases not matched to a gene; V was cut back by 4 bases and J by 2 bases. This CDR3 is 17 amino acids long. The V gene's germline CDR1 is SEHNR and CDR2 FQNEAQ (reference sequence). For the CDR3, the DNA is TGTGCCAGCAGCTCCGGACTAGCGGGGGGTTACACAGATACGCAGTATTTT. Amino acids: CASSSGLAGGYTDTQYF.

This clonotype came up a few times. The V gene is TRBV6-4, the J gene TRBJ1-2; unclear D gene. The V gene lost 0 bases and the J gene lost 6 bases, with 17 bases spanning the gap. Germline V gene lookup returns CDR1 MRHNA and CDR2 SNTAGT. This CDR3 is built from 16 residues. The CDR3 DNA reads TGTGCCAGCAGTGACTCGTTTCCCCGGGGATTTGATGGCTACACCTTC. Translation: CASSDSFPRGFDGYTF.

This clonotype showed up just a few times. The rearrangement joins TRBV7-2 to TRBJ1-1, with D possibly TRBD1 on 6 matching bases. CDR1 SGHTA and CDR2 FQGNSA come from the germline V gene. V was pared by 4 bases and J by 3 bases, with 12 bases between. This CDR3 has 14 amino acids. CDR3 sequence reads: CASSWRGWDTEAFF. DNA of the CDR3: TGTGCCAGCAGCTGGAGGGGGTGGGACACTGAAGCTTTCTTT.

The J gene is TRBJ2-5, the V gene TRBV12-5; D may be TRBD1 or TRBD2 (5 bases each). Germline CDR1 and CDR2: LGHNT and FRNRAP. This CDR3 spans 17 amino acids. The V end lost 6 bases, the J end lost 5 bases, and 25 bases lay between the germline ends. The chain's CDR3 is CASGPGHTGDVGETQYF. In nucleotides, the CDR3 is TGTGCTAGTGGACCCGGCCACACCGGGGACGTGGGGGAGACCCAGTACTTC.

This clonotype was seen only a few times. The rearrangement uses TRBV4-3 and TRBJ2-1, with 12 nucleotides matching TRBD2. The J segment lost 6 bases and the V segment lost 1 base, leaving 10 bases of the junction unmatched. CDR3 size: 18 residues. From germline, CDR1 is LGHNA and CDR2 YSLEER. The chain's CDR3 is CASSQVTLAGGMGNEQFF. Written as DNA, the CDR3 is TGCGCCAGCAGCCAAGTAACGCTAGCGGGGGGGATGGGCAATGAGCAGTTCTTC.

This clonotype was seen ten or more times. This chain uses TRBV3-1 with TRBJ2-5; TRBD2 is a possible D gene (6 bases). The CDR3 consists of 16 residues. V lost 1 base and J lost 1, with 13 bases in between. Germline V gene sequence: CDR1 LGHDT, CDR2 YNNKEL (reference sequence). Written as DNA, the CDR3 is TGTGCCAGCAGCCAAGGGCGGGGCTTTGGCCAAGAGACCCAGTACTTC. It encodes CASSQGRGFGQETQYF.

The CDR3 loop is CASSLMTSGGRETQYF. The CDR3 DNA follows: TGTGCCAGCAGTTTAATGACTAGCGGGGGGCGGGAGACCCAGTACTTC. The rearrangement links TRBV12-3 or TRBV12-4 to TRBJ2-5; 13 bases agree with TRBD2. V trimming: 2 bases; J trimming: 5 bases; junction bases outside the gene matches: 5. CDR3 length: 16 amino acids.

This clonotype was counted a few times. This chain connects TRBV7-8 to TRBJ1-1; a weak D match, TRBD1 (5 bases). There are 14 residues in the CDR3. The ends were cut back, 5 bases at V and 7 bases at J, with 17 bases in the middle. Germline V gene sequence: CDR1 SGHVS, CDR2 FQNEAQ. CDR3: CASSHHRIPHEAFF. The CDR3 DNA is TGTGCCAGCAGCCACCACAGGATACCCCATGAAGCTTTCTTT.